The clone carrying this T cell receptor beta chain was seen only a few times. Its antigen remains unidentified. The sample originates from a study of T-cell reconstitution after alpha-beta-depleted transplantation in children. Overall study findings and caveats: A year had passed since transplant, and T-cell counts and diversity by then came mostly from newly produced T cells. Roughly two months post-transplant, alpha-beta T cells reportedly originated from several hundred graft clones that had expanded. High day-60 TCRbeta diversity in some patients came from surviving recipient T cells and thymic progenitors.

TCRbeta library construction was performed incorporating unique molecular identifiers. Each CDR3 protein is one row after TCRdb ran MiXCR on the PCR reads. The sample carries some 460,000 distinct CDR3 sequences, around 15% recorded once. The CDR3 consists of 13 residues. V gave up 6 bases and J gave up 3 bases, with 10 bases separating them. Germline loops: CDR1 WNHNN, CDR2 SYGVQD (reference sequence). The TCR originated in a boy under two years old who had a stem cell transplant for Wiskott-Aldrich syndrome, so the T cells may come from the graft donor. The chain carries TRBV10-1 and TRBJ2-3; D possibly corresponds to TRBD2 (6 bases). The sample was PBMCs, mostly from graft donor cells, taken 360 days after TCRalphabeta/CD19-depleted stem cell transplant. DNA for the CDR3: TGCGCCAGCAGCGGAGGGAGGACAGATACGCAGTATTTT. As protein: CASSGGRTDTQYF.